One sample yielded the 16 T cell receptor beta chains listed below, sequenced in a study of human T cells and chemical hapten exposure. As for time point: patch test 3, about 24 weeks after DPC sensitization. The treatment was: therapeutic diphenylcyclopropenone sensitization with weekly scalp DPC. MiXCR was run by TCRdb on the RACE reads, yielding one entry per CDR3 protein. Here the sample spans more than 100,000 distinct CDR3 sequences, approximately 10% being singletons. The specimen was whole blood, collected in connection with sensitization to the hapten diphenylcyclopropenone (DPC). The receptors shown here come from a woman between 45 and 65 years old with alopecia areata. Some clones in this sample may be carry-over from other donors' samples.

V gene TRBV29-1 combines with J gene TRBJ1-3; D is unresolved. The germline V gene has CDR1 SQVTM and CDR2 ANQGSEA. Trimming took off 7 bases at V and 0 bases at J, with 10 bases between the two ends. The CDR3 covers 13 residues. For the CDR3, the DNA is TGCAGCGGCGTAGTTCACTCTGGAAACACCATATATTTT. Translation: CSGVVHSGNTIYF.

The chain is built from TRBV7-9 and TRBJ2-7; D possibly corresponds to TRBD1 (5 bases). The germline V gene has CDR1 SEHNR and CDR2 FQNEAQ (reference sequence). Trimming removed 10 bases at V and 1 base at J, with 17 bases between. The CDR3 length is 14 residues. CDR3 region: CATEDSICSYEQYF. The CDR3, as DNA: TGTGCCACCGAAGACAGCATCTGTTCCTACGAGCAGTACTTC. The variable domain in full, completed from reference TRBV7-9 and TRBJ2-7, reads DTGVSQNPRHKITKRGQNVTFRCDPISEHNRLYWYRQTLGQGPEFLTYFQNEAQLEKSRLLSDRFSAERPKGSFSTLEIQRTEQGDSAMYLCATEDSICSYEQYFGPGTRLTVT.

This clonotype was seen repeatedly, ten times or more. V usage is TRBV7-2 and J usage is TRBJ2-1; 8 nucleotides agree with TRBD1. This CDR3 region has 16 residues. The germline gives CDR1 SGHTA, CDR2 FQGNSA. Trimming at V came to 1 base and at J to 1 base, leaving 3 bases not matched to a gene. CDR3 in amino acids: CASSLVGTGSYNEQFF. The CDR3 bases are TGTGCCAGCAGCTTAGTGGGGACAGGTTCCTACAATGAGCAGTTCTTC.

This clonotype was seen a few times. The rearrangement uses TRBV27 and TRBJ2-1, with 11 bases that match TRBD1. The CDR3 is 15 amino acids. The germline gives CDR1 MNHEY, CDR2 SMNVEV (reference sequence). The V and J ends lost 8 bases and 7 bases, in that order; junction bases with no gene match: 10. CDR3 residues: CASSGTGGPRNEQFF. The CDR3 region has the DNA TGTGCCAGCTCCGGGACAGGGGGACCTCGGAATGAGCAGTTCTTC.

The table lists this clonotype with a few counts. The chain uses TRBV5-1 and TRBJ1-1, with 7 bases fitting TRBD1. The CDR3 sequence is 14 residues long. V shed 4 bases and J 6 bases; nucleotides not matched to a gene: 9. CDR1 SGHRS and CDR2 YFSETQ come from the germline V gene. The CDR3, as DNA: TGCGCCAGCAGCGTAAACGACAGGGCGGCTGAAGCTTTCTTT. Protein product: CASSVNDRAAEAFF.

This clonotype was recorded many times. The V call is TRBV2, the J call TRBJ2-3; 10 bases are shared with TRBD2. The length of the CDR3 is 13 residues. CDR1 SNHLY and CDR2 FYNNEI come from the germline V gene. V trimming: 6 bases; J trimming: 9 bases; junction bases outside the gene matches: 6. The CDR3: CASSGLAAMTQYF. DNA of the CDR3: TGTGCCAGCAGCGGACTAGCGGCCATGACGCAGTATTTT. The full variable domain, with the rest looked up from reference TRBV2 and TRBJ2-3, is EPEVTQTPSHQVTQMGQEVILRCVPISNHLYFYWYRQILGQKVEFLVSFYNNEISEKSEIFDDQFSVERPDGSNFTLKIRSTKLEDSAMYFCASSGLAAMTQYFGPGTRLTVL.

This chain uses TRBV6-5 with TRBJ1-1; possible D gene TRBD1, 5 bases. Trimming cost V 9 bases and J 4 bases, with 15 bases left between them. The germline V gene has CDR1 MNHEY and CDR2 SVGAGI. This CDR3 region has 13 residues. CDR3 sequence: CASGGELGTEAFF. The DNA of the CDR3 is TGTGCCAGTGGGGGGGAATTGGGCACTGAAGCTTTCTTT.

The chain joins TRBV29-1 to TRBJ2-7; possibly TRBD2 for D (6 bases). The CDR3 sequence is 13 residues long. The ends were cut back, 6 bases at V and 0 bases at J, with 12 bases in the middle. Germline CDR1 reads SQVTM; CDR2 reads ANQGSEA. The CDR3, as DNA: TGCAGCGTCTCAGGGAGGAGCTCCTACGAGCAGTACTTC. Translated: CSVSGRSSYEQYF.

Only a few counts were recorded for this clonotype. CDR3 in DNA: TGTGCCAGCAGCCACACACTAGCGGGGAACTACGAGCAGTACTTC. Amino acids: CASSHTLAGNYEQYF. The chain carries TRBV3-1 and TRBJ2-7, with 10 bases matching TRBD2. Germline V CDR1 and CDR2: LGHDT, YNNKEL (reference sequence). This CDR3 has 15 residues. With V trimmed by 3 bases and J by 3 bases, 5 bases remained unmatched.

This clonotype was observed a few times. The chain employs TRBV20-1 and TRBJ2-7, with 10 bases lining up with TRBD2. With 6 bases clipped from V and 3 bases from J, the junction kept 8 bases outside the gene matches. CDR1 is DFQATT, CDR2 SNEGSKA, per germline (reference sequence). The CDR3 runs 14 residues. The CDR3 region has the DNA TGCAGTGCCCTAAGCGGGAGGGGGATCTACGAGCAGTACTTC. It codes for CSALSGRGIYEQYF.

The chain couples TRBV30 to TRBJ1-5; possibly TRBD1 for D (5 bases). Germline V CDR1 and CDR2: GTSNPN, SVGIG (reference sequence). The CDR3 covers 13 residues. V was pared by 8 bases and J by 0 bases, with 11 bases between. The chain's CDR3 is CAASQGSNQPQHF. DNA of the CDR3: TGTGCCGCAAGCCAGGGTAGCAATCAGCCCCAGCATTTT.

This clonotype was found many times. The rearrangement links TRBV27 to TRBJ2-3; D ambiguous. V lost 2 bases to trimming and J lost 1 base, with 7 bases between them. Germline V gene sequence: CDR1 MNHEY, CDR2 SMNVEV (reference sequence). The CDR3 totals 14 residues. The CDR3 nucleotides read TGTGCCAGCAGTTTAGAGTCGGGCACAGATACGCAGTATTTT. Translation: CASSLESGTDTQYF.

The gene calls are TRBV7-2 and TRBJ1-3, with 7 bases aligning to TRBD1. This CDR3 contains 16 residues. Germline lookup yields CDR1 SGHTA and CDR2 FQGNSA. Losses at the gene ends were 4 bases for V and 2 bases for J; bases not matched to a gene: 8. CDR3: CASSSIPGGPGNTIYF. CDR3 in DNA: TGTGCCAGCAGCTCCATTCCAGGGGGGCCTGGAAACACCATATATTTT.

In its sample, this clonotype was seen many times. The chain uses TRBV20-1 and TRBJ2-5; 9 nucleotides align to TRBD2. V shed 6 bases and J 0 bases; nucleotides not matched to a gene: 8. Germline V CDR1 and CDR2: DFQATT, SNEGSKA (reference sequence). This CDR3 is built from 15 residues. The CDR3 nucleotides read TGCAGTGCAGGGGATAGCGGGAGACACCAAGAGACCCAGTACTTC. Protein product: CSAGDSGRHQETQYF.

This clonotype was seen a few times. The junction and the germline gene differ at one end; a read error may be behind it. This chain joins TRBV2 and TRBJ2-5; D gene unclear. This CDR3 is built from 10 residues. Germline assignment: CDR1 SNHLY and CDR2 FYNNEI. CDR3 nucleotide sequence: TGTGCCAGCAGCGAAGAGACCCAGTACTTC. It yields the protein CASSEETQYF.

This clonotype has a count of ten or more. The chain recombines TRBV12-3 or TRBV12-4 with TRBJ2-7; the D gene is possibly TRBD2 (7 bases). Trimming removed 3 bases from V and 5 bases from J, with 11 bases in between. The CDR3 totals 13 residues. CDR3 loop: CASSLWGGHEQYF. Here the CDR3 DNA reads TGTGCCAGCAGTTTGTGGGGGGGCCACGAGCAGTACTTC.